These 10 T cell receptor beta chains originate from one sample sequenced in a study of CD8 T cells in Susac syndrome (dated by TCRdb to the late 2010s). The receptor library was made with the immunoSEQ multiplex PCR assay. RNA was extracted with the RNeasy kit and 0.5 to 1 ug was reverse transcribed using random hexamers. TCRdb passed the public sequencing reads through fastp at Q25 and MiXCR, retaining productive beta sequences. Rows with one shared CDR3 protein collapse into an entry with the most common genes and DNA. For this sample there are roughly 200,000 distinct CDR3 sequences; about 95% appear just once. Over 0.08% of the sample is held by the ten biggest clonotypes. Sequenced material: CD4+ T cells from PBMCs. The receptors come from a human donor in good health.

The chain recombines TRBV15 with TRBJ2-5; D remains unclear. V shed 2 bases and J shed 7 bases, with 8 bases lying between them. The CDR3 contains 12 residues. Germline CDR1 and CDR2: LNHNV and YYDKDF (reference sequence). DNA of the CDR3: TGTGCCACCAGCAGACCGCCGGGGACCCAGTACTTC. The encoded protein is CATSRPPGTQYF.

The rearrangement uses TRBV30 and TRBJ2-3; 7 positions agree with TRBD2. The CDR3 totals 13 residues. Germline V lookup: CDR1 GTSNPN, CDR2 SVGIG (reference sequence). Trimming at V came to 0 bases and at J to 4 bases, leaving 1 base not matched to a gene. The CDR3 sequence is CAWSVAGADTQYF. The CDR3 coding sequence is TGTGCCTGGAGTGTGGCGGGGGCAGATACGCAGTATTTT. Based on the CDR3 plus reference TRBV30 and TRBJ2-3, the full variable domain is SQTIHQWPATLVQPVGSPLSLECTVEGTSNPNLYWYRQAAGRGLQLLFYSVGIGQISSEVPQNLSASRPQDRQFILSSKKLLLSDSGFYLCAWSVAGADTQYFGPGTRLTVL.

The chain couples TRBV12-3 or TRBV12-4 to TRBJ2-3; D remains ambiguous. V was cut by 7 bases and J by 7 bases, with 9 bases left in between. CDR3 size: 11 residues. The DNA for the CDR3 is TGTGCCAGCACCACGTACCATACGCAGTATTTT. Translation: CASTTYHTQYF.

The rearrangement links TRBV29-1 to TRBJ2-3; D unresolved. CDR3 size: 13 residues. V lost 3 bases and J 6 bases, leaving 13 bases between the germline ends. CDR1 and CDR2 from the germline V gene are SQVTM and ANQGSEA. CDR3 sequence: CSVERGLRDTQYF. CDR3 in DNA: TGCAGCGTTGAGCGAGGCCTGAGGGATACGCAGTATTTT.

This chain links TRBV9 with TRBJ2-5, with D maybe TRBD1 (6 bases). Per the germline V gene, CDR1 is SGDLS and CDR2 is YYNGEE. V dropped 4 bases and J dropped 4 bases, with 14 bases sitting between them. There are 14 residues in the CDR3. The CDR3 protein is CASSPTTGSETQYF. The CDR3 DNA follows: TGTGCCAGCAGCCCGACGACAGGATCAGAGACCCAGTACTTC.

V and J are TRBV20-1 and TRBJ1-1; D unclear. Between the trimmed V and J ends, which lost 0 bases and 8 bases, there was a span of 16 bases. The CDR3 has 14 residues. The germline CDR1 and CDR2 sequences are DFQATT and SNEGSKA (reference sequence). CDR3 sequence reads: CSAREDGVIEEAFF. CDR3 coding DNA: TGCAGTGCTAGAGAGGACGGAGTTATAGAGGAAGCTTTCTTT.

The chain combines TRBV30 with TRBJ2-1; 8 nucleotides agree with TRBD1. The CDR3 is 12 residues long. V lost 2 bases, J lost 8 bases, and 2 bases stayed unmatched. CDR1 GTSNPN and CDR2 SVGIG come from the germline V gene (reference sequence). CDR3 sequence: CAWSSRGHEQFF. Here the CDR3 DNA reads TGTGCCTGGAGTTCCAGGGGGCATGAGCAGTTCTTC.

The chain couples TRBV27 to TRBJ1-2; D remains ambiguous. Trimming removed 8 bases at V and 6 bases at J, with 16 bases between. CDR1 is MNHEY, CDR2 SMNVEV, per germline (reference sequence). CDR3 length equals 13 residues. The CDR3 protein is CASSPGNNNGYTF. The CDR3, as DNA: TGTGCCAGCTCCCCCGGGAACAACAATGGCTACACCTTC.

The J gene is TRBJ2-2, the V gene TRBV5-4, with 9 bases matching TRBD2. The J segment lost 7 bases and the V segment lost 10 bases, leaving 14 bases of the junction unmatched. Germline-derived CDR1 and CDR2 are SGHNT and YYREEE (reference sequence). There are 15 residues in the CDR3. The CDR3 DNA follows: TGTGCCTGCCGAGTTGGCGGGAGGGCCGTCGGGGAGCTGTTTTTT. Translated: CACRVGGRAVGELFF.

This chain links TRBV5-6 with TRBJ1-5, with TRBD1 as a possible D gene (6 bases). The V and J ends lost 4 bases and 7 bases respectively, with 12 bases between them. The CDR3 covers 13 residues. Germline V CDR1 and CDR2: SGHDT, YYEEEE. The CDR3 loop is CASSRGARQPQHF. CDR3 DNA sequence: TGTGCCAGCAGCCGGGGGGCGCGGCAGCCCCAGCATTTT.